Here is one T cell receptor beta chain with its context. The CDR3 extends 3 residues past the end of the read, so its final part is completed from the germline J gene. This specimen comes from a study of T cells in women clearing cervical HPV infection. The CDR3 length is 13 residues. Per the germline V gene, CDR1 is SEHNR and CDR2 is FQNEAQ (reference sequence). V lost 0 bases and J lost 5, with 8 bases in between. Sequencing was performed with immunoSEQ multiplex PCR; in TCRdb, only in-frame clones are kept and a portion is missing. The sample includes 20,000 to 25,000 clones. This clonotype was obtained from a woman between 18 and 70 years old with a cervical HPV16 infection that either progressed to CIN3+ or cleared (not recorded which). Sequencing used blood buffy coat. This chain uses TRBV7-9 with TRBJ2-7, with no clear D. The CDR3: CASSLALSDEQYF. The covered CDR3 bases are TGTGCCAGCAGCTTAGCGCTCAGTGACGAG. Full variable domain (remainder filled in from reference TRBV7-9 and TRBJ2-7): DTGVSQNPRHKITKRGQNVTFRCDPISEHNRLYWYRQTLGQGPEFLTYFQNEAQLEKSRLLSDRFSAERPKGSFSTLEIQRTEQGDSAMYLCASSLALSDEQYFGPGTRLTVT.